In its sample, the clone carrying this T cell receptor beta chain was seen a few times. The antigen remains unidentified. With 60 Vbeta and 13 Jbeta primers, the PCR was carried out. Here immunoSEQ multiplex PCR was the method, and the copy in TCRdb shows in-frame clones only, minus some. The table has approximately 140,000 clones, over 75% seen once. The source of the sample is a study of cytomegalovirus exposure and HLA in healthy donors. The CDR3 has 13 amino acids. V lost 2 bases to trimming and J lost 1 base, with 5 bases between them. Germline loops: CDR1 SGHTA, CDR2 FQGTGA. Notes on the study in general: According to a later analysis, most TCR beta chains associated with CMV appeared HLA-restricted.

The source of this sequence is a middle-aged man in good health and CMV-seronegative. The rearrangement joins TRBV7-3 to TRBJ1-1, with TRBD1 as a possible D gene (5 bases). Specimen: PBMCs. This chain's CDR3 is CASSLQGNTEAFF. The CDR3 nucleotides read TGTGCCAGCAGCTTACAGGGGAACACTGAAGCTTTCTTT.